These 2 T cell receptor beta chains came from one sample sequenced in a study of blood T cell repertoires in COVID-19. Generated by immunoSEQ multiplex PCR, the TCRdb table keeps only in-frame clones and is missing some. Altogether around 270,000 clones are present, 88% being singletons, with the ten largest covering about 2.9%. The sequenced sample consisted of PBMCs or T cells enriched from blood (not recorded which). These receptors were obtained from a woman aged 40 to 55 who had been exposed to COVID-19.

CDR3 sequence reads: CASSSGQGIYHEQYV. As DNA, the CDR3 is TGTGCCAGCAGCTCCGGACAGGGAATCTACCACGAGCAGTACGTC. The chain links TRBV28 to TRBJ2-7; 8 nucleotides align to TRBD1. V shed 6 bases, J shed 5 bases, and the junction held 12 bases outside the gene matches. This CDR3 has 15 amino acids. Germline loops: CDR1 MDHEN, CDR2 SYDVKM.

This chain links TRBV21-1 with TRBJ2-2; the table's D call, TRBD2, was not checked against the DNA. TRBV21-1 is deemed a pseudogene. CDR3 length: 15 residues. CDR3 in DNA: TGTGCCAGCTGTCCCTTCCTGGGGGGAAACGGGGAGCTGTTTTTT. Amino acid sequence: CASCPFLGGNGELFF.